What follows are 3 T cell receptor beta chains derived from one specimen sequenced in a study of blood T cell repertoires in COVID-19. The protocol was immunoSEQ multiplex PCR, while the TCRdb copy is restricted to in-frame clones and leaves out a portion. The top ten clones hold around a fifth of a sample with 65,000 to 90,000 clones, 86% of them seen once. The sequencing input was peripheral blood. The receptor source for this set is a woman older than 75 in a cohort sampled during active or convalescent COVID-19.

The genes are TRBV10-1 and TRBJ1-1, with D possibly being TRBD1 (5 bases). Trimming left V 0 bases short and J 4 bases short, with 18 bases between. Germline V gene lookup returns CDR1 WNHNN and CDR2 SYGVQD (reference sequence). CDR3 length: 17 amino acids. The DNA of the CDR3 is TGCGCCAGCAGTGAGTCGAGTCCAGGGCGGTTTTGCACTGAAGCTTTCTTT. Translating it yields CASSESSPGRFCTEAFF.

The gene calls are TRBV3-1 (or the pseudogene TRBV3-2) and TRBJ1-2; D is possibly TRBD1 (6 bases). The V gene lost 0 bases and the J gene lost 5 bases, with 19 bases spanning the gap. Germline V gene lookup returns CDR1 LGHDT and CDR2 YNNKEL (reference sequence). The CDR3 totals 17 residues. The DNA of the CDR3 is TGTGCCAGCAGCCAAGATCTTACTCCGGGGAGGGGGTATGGCTACACCTTC. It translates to CASSQDLTPGRGYGYTF.

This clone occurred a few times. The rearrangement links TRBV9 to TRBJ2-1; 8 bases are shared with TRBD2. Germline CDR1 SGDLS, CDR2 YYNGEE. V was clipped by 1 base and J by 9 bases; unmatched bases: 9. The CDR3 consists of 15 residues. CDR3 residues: CASSVSGREGGEQFF. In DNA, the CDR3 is TGTGCCAGCAGCGTATCAGGACGGGAGGGCGGTGAGCAGTTCTTC.